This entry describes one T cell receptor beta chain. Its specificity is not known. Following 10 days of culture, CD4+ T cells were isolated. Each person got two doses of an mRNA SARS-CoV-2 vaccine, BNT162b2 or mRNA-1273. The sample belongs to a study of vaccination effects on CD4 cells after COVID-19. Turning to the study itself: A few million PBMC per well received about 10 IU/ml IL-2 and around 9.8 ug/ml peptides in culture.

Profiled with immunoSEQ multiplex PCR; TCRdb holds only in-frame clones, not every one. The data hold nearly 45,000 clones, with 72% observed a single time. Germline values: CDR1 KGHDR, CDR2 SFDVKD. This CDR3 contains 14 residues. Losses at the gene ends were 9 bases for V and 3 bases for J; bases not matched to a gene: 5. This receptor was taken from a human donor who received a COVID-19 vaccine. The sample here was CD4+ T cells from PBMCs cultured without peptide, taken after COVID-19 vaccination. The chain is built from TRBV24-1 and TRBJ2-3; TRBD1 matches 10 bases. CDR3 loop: CATGGTGVTDTQYF. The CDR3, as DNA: TGTGCCACCGGGGGGACAGGGGTGACAGATACGCAGTATTTT.